One and the same sample provided the 24 T cell receptor beta chains below, sequenced in a study of shared clonotypes between healthy human individuals. Generated by immunoSEQ multiplex PCR, the TCRdb table keeps only in-frame clones and is missing some. The sample includes 75,000 to 100,000 clones, roughly half seen only once; the top ten take over 13%. The sequenced sample consisted of PBMCs. Every receptor here comes from a woman aged 40 to 55 in good health. Some clones in this sample may be carry-over from other donors' samples.

The J gene is TRBJ2-1, the V gene TRBV9; 11 bases agree with TRBD2. There are 16 residues in the CDR3. Germline CDR1 SGDLS, CDR2 YYNGEE. V lost 0 bases and J lost 8; bases outside the gene matches: 7. CDR3 protein: CASSVETSGRIYEQFF. The DNA for the CDR3 is TGTGCCAGCAGCGTAGAAACTAGCGGGAGAATATATGAGCAGTTCTTC.

The V and J genes are TRBV27 and TRBJ1-2, with TRBD1 matching over 8 bases. This CDR3 spans 13 amino acids. Germline lookup yields CDR1 MNHEY and CDR2 SMNVEV (reference sequence). V lost 5 bases to trimming and J lost 4 bases; unmatched junction nucleotides: 3. The CDR3 reads CASSIGQGYGYTF. CDR3 coding DNA: TGTGCCAGCAGTATCGGACAGGGCTATGGCTACACCTTC.

The chain employs TRBV6-1 and TRBJ1-2; 9 positions agree with TRBD1. Germline-derived CDR1 and CDR2 are MNHNS and SASEGT. This CDR3 has 16 residues. V was pared by 1 base and J by 2 bases, with 5 bases of the junction left unmatched. The CDR3 region is CASSEESGQGNYGYTF. The CDR3 nucleotides read TGTGCCAGCAGTGAAGAAAGTGGACAGGGGAACTATGGCTACACCTTC.

The chain joins TRBV14 to TRBJ2-3; D not certain. CDR1 and CDR2 from the germline V gene are SGHDN and FVKESK. CDR3 length: 16 amino acids. Trimming shortened V by 0 bases and J by 3 bases, and 13 bases separated the two germline ends. The CDR3 DNA reads TGTGCCAGCAGCCAAGATCGGGCAAAGCATACAGATACGCAGTATTTT. Translated, it gives CASSQDRAKHTDTQYF.

At least ten counts were recorded for this clone. The sample holds other DNA sequences that translate to the same CDR3. The chain uses TRBV29-1 and TRBJ2-7; a weak D match, TRBD1 (7 bases). Trimming removed 3 bases at V and 7 bases at J, with 13 bases between. Per germline, CDR1 SQVTM and CDR2 ANQGSEA. The CDR3 extends over 12 amino acids. The CDR3 DNA sequence: TGCAGCGTTGAGGAGGGGGCCGGGGAGCAGTACTTC. Protein: CSVEEGAGEQYF.

The chain is built from TRBV4-2 and TRBJ1-2; D gene uncertain. CDR1 LGHNA and CDR2 YNFKEQ come from the germline V gene. The CDR3 is made up of 14 amino acids. Trimming removed 4 bases from V and 2 bases from J, with 11 bases in between. The CDR3 spells CASSPRTENYGYTF. The DNA for the CDR3 is TGTGCCAGCAGCCCAAGGACCGAAAACTATGGCTACACCTTC.

This clone has more than one count but fewer than ten. This chain uses TRBV4-3 with TRBJ2-6; D ambiguous. The CDR3 extends over 19 amino acids. Trimming took 0 bases from V and 0 from J, leaving 15 bases between them. CDR1 LGHNA and CDR2 YSLEER come from the germline V gene. CDR3 nucleotide sequence: TGCGCCAGCAGCCAAGATATCCCGTCCGCCGGCTCTGGGGCCAACGTCCTGACTTTC. As protein: CASSQDIPSAGSGANVLTF.

Regarding this clone: A far larger clone is only one base removed, so a read error is likely. V usage is TRBV28 and J usage is TRBJ1-2, with TRBD1 matching 7 bases. The CDR3 is 14 residues long. Trimming at V came to 11 bases and at J to 3 bases, leaving 12 bases not matched to a gene. Germline V CDR1 and CDR2: MDHEN, SYDVKM. The CDR3 DNA reads as TGTGCCGCCCCAATCAGCGGGACAGACTATGGCTACACCTTC. This codes for CAAPISGTDYGYTF.

This rearrangement joins TRBV28 to TRBJ2-7, with unresolved D. Trimming took 6 bases from V and 2 from J, leaving 5 bases between them. The CDR3 has 11 residues. Germline CDR1 reads MDHEN; CDR2 reads SYDVKM. CDR3 in amino acids: CASSQPYEQYF. As DNA, the CDR3 is TGTGCCAGCAGCCAGCCCTACGAGCAGTACTTC.

The chain links TRBV5-1 to TRBJ2-2; 11 bases match TRBD1. The V gene's germline CDR1 is SGHRS and CDR2 YFSETQ. The CDR3 has 15 amino acids. V shed 3 bases and J 4 bases; nucleotides not matched to a gene: 2. CDR3 nucleotide sequence: TGCGCCAGCAGCTGGGGGACAGGGGGCACCGGGGAGCTGTTTTTT. Encoded protein: CASSWGTGGTGELFF.

V usage is TRBV2 and J usage is TRBJ1-5; TRBD1 matches at 10 bases. This CDR3 contains 15 residues. With V trimmed by 7 bases and J by 7 bases, 10 bases remained unmatched. Germline V gives CDR1 SNHLY, CDR2 FYNNEI. DNA of the CDR3: TGTGCCAGCACCAAGGACAGGGGGTCGGGACAGCCCCAGCATTTT. Protein: CASTKDRGSGQPQHF.

The V call is TRBV27, the J call TRBJ1-6; 7 bases are shared with TRBD1. The CDR3 has 16 residues. Germline values: CDR1 MNHEY, CDR2 SMNVEV (reference sequence). The V gene end was trimmed by 5 bases and the J gene end by 2 bases; junction bases not matched to a gene: 6. The CDR3 DNA reads TGTGCCAGCAGTAAACCTGGGACAGCCTATAATTCACCCCTCCACTTT. It encodes CASSKPGTAYNSPLHF.

This clone came up a few times. The rearrangement uses TRBV28 and TRBJ2-7; D is perhaps TRBD1 or TRBD2 (5 bases each). Germline values: CDR1 MDHEN, CDR2 SYDVKM. The CDR3 spans 14 residues. V lost 5 bases and J lost 6, with 17 bases in between. CDR3: CASSPGGPQGEQYF. The CDR3, as DNA: TGTGCCAGCAGTCCTGGGGGACCCCAAGGCGAGCAGTACTTC.

A note on this clone: A junction boundary mismatches the germline segment, possibly from a read error. The chain joins TRBV4-3 to TRBJ2-2, with D possibly being TRBD2 (5 bases). This CDR3 is built from 13 residues. CDR1 and CDR2 from the germline V gene are LGHNA and YSLEER. CDR3 protein: CASSQRNTGELLF. The DNA of the CDR3 is TGCGCCAGCAGCCAGCGCAACACCGGGGAGCTGCTTTTT.

This clone appeared many times. The chain combines TRBV4-1 with TRBJ2-7; the match to TRBD2 covers 8 bases. With 3 bases clipped from V and 2 bases from J, the junction kept 9 bases outside the gene matches. CDR3 length: 16 amino acids. The germline gives CDR1 MGHRA, CDR2 YSYEKL. The CDR3 region has the DNA TGCGCCAGCAGCCAGCTGGCTAGCGGGCGCCCCTACGAGCAGTACTTC. Translation gives CASSQLASGRPYEQYF.

Regarding this clone: A much larger clone differs from this one at a single base, so this may be a read error. V usage is TRBV27 and J usage is TRBJ1-5, with TRBD1 as a possible D gene (5 bases). Trimming took off 8 bases at V and 1 base at J, with 6 bases between the two ends. Germline values: CDR1 MNHEY, CDR2 SMNVEV (reference sequence). CDR3 length equals 12 residues. As DNA, the CDR3 is TGTGCCAGCCGGGACAGCAATCAGCCCCAGCATTTT. Its translation is CASRDSNQPQHF.

The V gene is TRBV9, the J gene TRBJ1-6; perhaps TRBD1 as D (5 bases). The CDR3 length is 15 residues. Looked up from germline, CDR1 is SGDLS and CDR2 is YYNGEE. Trimming cost V 3 bases and J 4 bases, with 11 bases left between them. CDR3 residues: CASSAGRSYNSPLHF. CDR3 DNA: TGTGCCAGCAGCGCAGGGAGGTCTTATAATTCACCCCTCCACTTT.

This clone was recorded many times. The genes are TRBV7-2 and TRBJ1-1; D is uncertain. The CDR3 runs to 12 residues. Germline V lookup: CDR1 SGHTA, CDR2 FQGNSA. V was trimmed by 3 bases and J by 7 bases, leaving 9 bases between them. CDR3 protein: CASSFDYSEAFF. The CDR3 DNA follows: TGTGCCAGCAGCTTTGACTACAGTGAAGCTTTCTTT.

This clone was detected only a few times. The rearrangement joins TRBV7-2 to TRBJ2-4; D uncertain. Germline V CDR1 and CDR2: SGHTA, FQGNSA. The CDR3 extends over 15 amino acids. Trimming stripped 4 bases from V and 2 bases from J, with 12 bases between. The CDR3 protein is CASSSPSTPKNIQYF. The CDR3 DNA reads as TGTGCCAGCAGCTCACCTTCCACCCCCAAAAACATTCAGTACTTC.

This chain uses TRBV29-1 with TRBJ2-1; 8 bases map to TRBD2. The CDR3 covers 15 residues. The V gene's germline CDR1 is SQVTM and CDR2 ANQGSEA. Losses at the gene ends were 3 bases for V and 5 bases for J; bases not matched to a gene: 9. CDR3 sequence (DNA): TGCAGCGTTGAGGCCGCCGGGAGGGCTCACAATGAGCAGTTCTTC. Translating it yields CSVEAAGRAHNEQFF.

Remarks on this clone: A far larger clone is a single base away, which makes a read error likely. This sequence joins TRBV7-7 and TRBJ2-5; 13 positions agree with TRBD2. TRBJ2-7 explains the end of the DNA better; the J call may be wrong. The CDR3 contains 15 residues. The germline CDR1 and CDR2 sequences are SSHAT and FNYEAQ (reference sequence). The CDR3 here is CAGSLGLAGVHEQYF. DNA for the CDR3: TGTGCCGGCAGCCTCGGACTAGCGGGAGTACACGAGCAGTACTTC.

This sequence joins TRBV30 and TRBJ2-3; the D gene is possibly TRBD2 (5 bases). This CDR3 has 13 residues. V lost 2 bases to trimming and J lost 2 bases, with 8 bases between them. Germline CDR1 reads GTSNPN; CDR2 reads SVGIG (reference sequence). In nucleotides, the CDR3 is TGTGCCTGGAGTTACGGGAACACAGATACGCAGTATTTT. Residues: CAWSYGNTDTQYF.

Concerning this clone: A read error may be the cause here, since a much bigger clone is one base away. This specimen includes other DNA sequences encoding the same CDR3. The gene calls are TRBV2 and TRBJ2-3; 9 nucleotides line up with TRBD2. CDR3 length: 18 amino acids. The germline gives CDR1 SNHLY, CDR2 FYNNEI. The ends lost 8 bases at V and 0 bases at J; junction bases unmatched: 15. In DNA form, the CDR3 reads TGTGCCAGCTACGGCGCCTTAGCGGGAGATCTTAGCACAGATACGCAGTATTTT. It specifies CASYGALAGDLSTDTQYF.

This clone was observed at least ten times. The chain links TRBV5-1 to TRBJ2-5; 8 bases match TRBD2. V gave up 4 bases and J gave up 10 bases; unmatched junction bases: 9. This CDR3 comprises 13 residues. CDR1 and CDR2 (germline): SGHRS, YFSETQ. The CDR3 bases are TGCGCCAGCAGCCCGGGGGGGACATTCCTCCAGTACTTC. Its translation is CASSPGGTFLQYF. The variable domain in full, completed from reference TRBV5-1 and TRBJ2-5, reads KAGVTQTPRYLIKTRGQQVTLSCSPISGHRSVSWYQQTPGQGLQFLFEYFSETQRNKGNFPGRFSGRQFSNSRSEMNVSTLELGDSALYLCASSPGGTFLQYFGPGTRLLVL.